This T cell receptor (beta chain) came from a study of HIV-infected patients and healthy controls. The repertoire came from unfractionated whole blood and reflected all unsorted peripheral T cells. cDNA was made from around 0.45 ug RNA using alpha and beta constant primers. Alpha and beta chain libraries were made separately by chain-specific third strand synthesis with multiplexing indices. TCRdb ran MiXCR on the 5' RACE reads and lists one entry per CDR3 protein. The data contain tens of thousands of distinct CDR3 sequences, roughly 8.7% of them singletons. Germline V gene sequence: CDR1 MDHEN, CDR2 SYDVKM. Trimming removed 1 base at V and 6 bases at J, with 15 bases between. The CDR3 spans 16 residues.

The sequenced sample was blood. This clonotype was obtained from an adult in good health. This rearrangement joins TRBV28 to TRBJ2-2; D may be TRBD1 or TRBD2 (5 bases each). CDR3 nucleotide sequence: TGTGCCAGCAGTTTATTGGGACGACTGGGATCCGGGGAGCTGTTTTTT. It codes for CASSLLGRLGSGELFF. Full variable domain (missing parts from reference TRBV28 and TRBJ2-2): DVKVTQSSRYLVKRTGEKVFLECVQDMDHENMFWYRQDPGLGLRLIYFSYDVKMKEKGDIPEGYSVSREKKERFSLILESASTNQTSMYLCASSLLGRLGSGELFFGEGSRLTVL.